Described below is a single TCR beta chain sequence and its context. From germline, CDR1 is LNHNV and CDR2 YYDKDF (reference sequence). The CDR3 consists of 17 residues. V shed 0 bases and J 3 bases; nucleotides not matched to a gene: 8. These data are taken from a study of blood T cell repertoires in COVID-19. Study-level background: T cells, B-cell-depleted T cells, or PBMCs supplied cDNA or gDNA.

Clones were sequenced by immunoSEQ multiplex PCR, and TCRdb holds only the in-frame ones, with some missing. Altogether hundreds of thousands of clones are present, about 87% being singletons, with the ten largest covering approximately 1.5%. Sequencing was done on a sample of peripheral blood. The V call is TRBV15, the J call TRBJ1-2; TRBD1 agrees at 9 bases. This clonotype originated in a woman in her thirties or forties who had recovered from COVID-19. This CDR3 reads CATSRDKGGTGYYGYTF. Written as DNA, the CDR3 is TGTGCCACCAGCAGAGATAAAGGCGGGACAGGGTACTATGGCTACACCTTC. Full variable domain (rest looked up from reference TRBV15 and TRBJ1-2): DAMVIQNPRYQVTQFGKPVTLSCSQTLNHNVMYWYQQKSSQAPKLLFHYYDKDFNNEADTPDNFQSRRPNTSFCFLDIRSPGLGDTAMYLCATSRDKGGTGYYGYTFGSGTRLTVV.